This T cell receptor beta chain was retrieved from a study of response to subunit inactivated influenza vaccine listed by TCRdb under 2018. Notes on the research overall: Deep quantitative T cell receptor repertoire profiling was used in the study to track responses to a trivalent subunit inactivated influenza vaccine.

The CDR3 starts with the cysteine, ends with the phenylalanine, and has 16 residues. The sequence is cut down to CDR3 DNA, 48 bases in frame from base 1. The germline V gene specifies LGHNA as CDR1 and YSLEER as CDR2. Germline trimming amounts to 1 base on V and 5 bases on J, with 7 as the count of junction bases outside the gene matches. Concerning this clonotype: It lacks a known antigen. Qualities for individual bases were not recorded, and no much larger clone is one base off.

Summary of the overall study and its limitations: The authors proposed that each seasonal influenza vaccination may bring in only a limited number of new T cells.

Libraries were built with RT-PCR. Sequencing relied on an Illumina HiSeq 2500. The raw public reads went through TCRdb reprocessing: fastp at Q25, MiXCR clone calling, in-frame beta chains kept. Rows merge per CDR3 protein into single entries with the most common DNA and genes. Across this sample there are 600,000 to 850,000 distinct CDR3 sequences, with 14% seen only once. The top ten clones comprise approximately 7.6% of the sample. The rearranged segments are TRBV4-3 and TRBJ2-2, with 7 bases matching TRBD2. The sample was PBMCs from blood, taken around two weeks before vaccination. The clonotype comes from a man aged 50 to 59 who received an inactivated influenza vaccine. Donor details come from another sample of the same person, matched by shared clones. The encoded CDR3 is CASSQATARGTGELFF. In nucleotides, the sequence is TGCGCCAGCAGCCAAGCGACTGCGCGGGGGACCGGGGAGCTGTTTTTT.